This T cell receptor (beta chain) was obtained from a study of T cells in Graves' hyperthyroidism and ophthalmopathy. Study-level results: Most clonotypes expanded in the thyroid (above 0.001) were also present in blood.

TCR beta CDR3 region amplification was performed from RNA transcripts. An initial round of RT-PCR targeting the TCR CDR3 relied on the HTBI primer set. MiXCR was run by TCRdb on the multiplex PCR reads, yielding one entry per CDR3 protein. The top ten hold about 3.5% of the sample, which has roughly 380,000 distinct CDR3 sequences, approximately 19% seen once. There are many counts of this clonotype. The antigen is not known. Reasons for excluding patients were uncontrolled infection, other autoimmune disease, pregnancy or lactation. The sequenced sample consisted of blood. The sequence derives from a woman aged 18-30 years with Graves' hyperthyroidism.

DNA for the CDR3: TGTGCCAGCATCTCCCCAGGGTCCGAGCAGTACTTC. Its protein is CASISPGSEQYF. The chain links TRBV6-1 to TRBJ2-7, with TRBD1 as a possible D gene (5 bases). CDR3 length: 12 amino acids. Germline values: CDR1 MNHNS, CDR2 SASEGT. Trimming removed 7 bases at V and 6 bases at J, with 13 bases between.